This TCR beta chain was found in a study of vaccination and CD4 T cells after COVID-19. Notes on the study in general: Median about 90% of reactive clones detected in convalescent patients emerged only post-vaccination. Post-vaccination reactive clonotypes (median roughly 41) did not differ significantly from post-infection (21).

Sequencing of cultured CD4+ T cell DNA used the Oncomine TCR Beta short-read assay. From the PCR reads, TCRdb called clonotypes with MiXCR, one entry per CDR3 protein. Of under 20,000 distinct CDR3 sequences listed, over 60% were seen once; the top ten hold less than 10%. Sample treatment: roughly 11-day PBMC culture with coronavirus spike peptide pools or control peptides (ViraFEST assay). It was with roughly 10 IU/ml IL-2 and around 10 ug/ml peptide pools that roughly 2 million PBMCs per well were cultured. To note about this clonotype: Its cognate antigen is unknown.

The TCR sequence derives from a human donor who had recovered from COVID-19. Sample: CD4+ T cells from blood, cultured in vitro.

The CDR3 here is CASSYYGDRPTDTQYF. Written as DNA, the CDR3 is TGTGCCAGCAGTTACTATGGGGACAGGCCCACAGATACGCAGTATTTT. This chain links TRBV6-5 with TRBJ2-3; 8 nucleotides line up with TRBD1. Germline trimming cut 1 base from V and 2 bases from J; bases unmatched to any gene: 5. Germline lookup yields CDR1 MNHEY and CDR2 SVGAGI. CDR3 length: 16 residues.